One and the same sample provided the 2 T cell receptor beta chains below, sequenced in a study of blood T cell repertoires in COVID-19. Sequenced by immunoSEQ multiplex PCR; TCRdb stores in-frame clones only, minus some. This table has 100,000 to 120,000 clones, around 76% appearing once. Source material: peripheral blood. All receptors derive from a woman over 75 with acute or convalescent COVID-19.

The chain couples TRBV30 to TRBJ2-7; 8 bases agree with TRBD1. The V segment lost 5 bases and the J segment 5 bases; nucleotides outside the gene matches: 5. Germline CDR1 and CDR2: GTSNPN and SVGIG (reference sequence). This CDR3 is built from 12 residues. CDR3: CAWPDRGHEQYF. DNA of the CDR3: TGTGCCTGGCCTGACAGGGGACACGAGCAGTACTTC.

V usage is TRBV11-2 and J usage is TRBJ2-3; no reliable D call. The CDR3 extends over 13 amino acids. V was shortened by 2 bases and J by 5 bases, with 8 bases between the two germline ends. Germline V gives CDR1 SGHAT, CDR2 FQNNGV. CDR3: CASSLPSRDTQYF. CDR3 bases: TGTGCCAGCAGCTTACCATCTAGAGATACGCAGTATTTT.